This T cell receptor (beta chain) was retrieved from a study of T cells of healthy individuals (dated by TCRdb to 2017 to 2018). Libraries came from 5' RACE. TCRdb lists the instrument as Illumina MiSeq. The public reads were run again by TCRdb, first through fastp at Q25 and then through MiXCR, and only productive beta chains were kept. Rows with one shared CDR3 protein collapse into an entry with the most common genes and DNA. For this sample the table gives about 96,000 distinct CDR3 sequences, of which roughly a sixth were detected only once. In total, the top ten clones hold about 6% of the sample. In its sample, this clonotype was seen once. What this receptor recognizes is not known. Within one base of it there is no much larger clone, and no base qualities were kept. One read gives only weak evidence. V is shortened by 7 bases, J by 3 bases, and the region joining them spans 13 bases. The CDR3, from cysteine to phenylalanine, totals 12 residues. The only DNA kept is the CDR3, 36 bases in frame from the first base. CDR1 is given as DFQATT and CDR2 as SNEGSKA, both from the germline V gene (reference sequence).

The rearrangement joined TRBV20-1 to TRBJ2-7; no confident D gene assignment can be made. This clonotype was sampled from a human donor in good health. The sequenced DNA is TGCAGTGTCGCGGACCCTGACTACGAGCAGTACTTC. It is translated as CSVADPDYEQYF.